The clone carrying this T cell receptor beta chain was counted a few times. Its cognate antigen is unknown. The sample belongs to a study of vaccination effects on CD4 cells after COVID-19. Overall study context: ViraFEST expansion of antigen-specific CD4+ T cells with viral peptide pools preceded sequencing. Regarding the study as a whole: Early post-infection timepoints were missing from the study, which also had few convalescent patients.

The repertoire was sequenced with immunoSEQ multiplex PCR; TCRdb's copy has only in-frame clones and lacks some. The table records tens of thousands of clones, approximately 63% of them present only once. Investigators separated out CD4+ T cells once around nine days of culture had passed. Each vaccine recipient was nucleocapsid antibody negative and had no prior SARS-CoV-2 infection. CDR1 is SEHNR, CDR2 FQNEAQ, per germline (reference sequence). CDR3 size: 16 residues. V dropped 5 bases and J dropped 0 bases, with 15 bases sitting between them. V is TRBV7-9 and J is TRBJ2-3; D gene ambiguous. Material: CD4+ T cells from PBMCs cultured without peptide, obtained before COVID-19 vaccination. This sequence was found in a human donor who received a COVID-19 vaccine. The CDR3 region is CASSARGARSTDTQYF. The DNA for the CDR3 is TGTGCCAGCAGCGCTAGAGGTGCTAGAAGCACAGATACGCAGTATTTT.